This TCR beta chain was sequenced during a study of T cell responses to AZD1222 COVID-19 vaccine. About the research overall: Whether given at about 4 or about 12 weeks, second doses were pooled. Study results and limitations: Along spike, vaccine-associated CD4 TCRs were found throughout, with dominance at 160-218 and 743-854. Reportedly, nearly half the spike-specific TCRs target unmutated variant regions.

Trimming removed 1 base from V and 4 bases from J; junction bases left unmatched: 2. Germline V lookup: CDR1 LGHNA, CDR2 YSLEER. This CDR3 is built from 15 residues. Repertoires were generated with immunoSEQ multiplex PCR, while TCRdb's copy carries only in-frame clones and drops some. Altogether more than 150,000 clones are present, approximately 90% being singletons, with the ten largest covering about 6%. Comment on this clone: Its antigen is undetermined.

This TCR came from an adult in good health. V usage is TRBV4-3 and J usage is TRBJ1-1, with 11 bases fitting TRBD1. This sample comprised peripheral blood, obtained on day 0 of AZD1222 vaccination. The CDR3 loop reads CASSQGTGGFTEAFF. The CDR3, as DNA: TGCGCCAGCAGCCAAGGGACAGGGGGCTTCACTGAAGCTTTCTTT.